Below, one T cell receptor (beta chain) is given with its context. Its matching antigen is unknown. The data are from a study of T cell responses to AZD1222 COVID-19 vaccine. The study, taken as a whole, reports: Spike-specific TCR breadth and depth rose after two AZD1222 doses. The span of vaccine-associated CD4 TCRs extended across spike, with dominance at 160-218 and 743-854.

This CDR3 spans 14 amino acids. Germline CDR1 MNHEY, CDR2 SVGAGI. The V end was cut by 6 bases, the J end by 7 bases, with 19 bases between. Sequencing used immunoSEQ multiplex PCR; TCRdb keeps in-frame clones, though not all of them. Among 75,000 to 95,000 clones listed, around 90% were seen once. This receptor was taken from an adult in good health. This rearrangement joins TRBV6-5 to TRBJ2-7, with D unresolved. The sequencing here drew on peripheral blood, taken on day 0 of AZD1222 vaccination. CDR3: CASSSRGSLREQYF. As DNA, the CDR3 is TGTGCCAGCAGCTCACGTGGGTCCCTCCGGGAGCAGTACTTC.